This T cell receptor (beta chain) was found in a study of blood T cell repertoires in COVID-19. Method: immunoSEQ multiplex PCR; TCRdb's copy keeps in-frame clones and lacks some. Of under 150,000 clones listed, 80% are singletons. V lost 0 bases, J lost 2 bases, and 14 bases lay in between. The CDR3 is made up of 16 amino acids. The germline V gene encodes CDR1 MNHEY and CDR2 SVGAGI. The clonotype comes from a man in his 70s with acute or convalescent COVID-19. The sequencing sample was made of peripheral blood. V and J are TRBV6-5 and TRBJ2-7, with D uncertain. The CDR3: CASSYSIGGRPYEQYF. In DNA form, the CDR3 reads TGTGCCAGCAGTTACTCGATTGGCGGCCGACCCTACGAGCAGTACTTC.